This entry describes one TCR beta chain. This clonotype was seen repeatedly, ten times or more. Its antigen remains undetermined. Qualities for individual bases were not recorded, and no much larger clone is one base off. TCR beta CDR3 regions were amplified from RNA transcripts. A first-round RT-PCR of the TCR CDR3 used the HTBI primer set with the Qiagen OneStep RT-PCR kit. Libraries were constructed in a second round of multiplex PCR, after which size selection and purification were carried out. Paired-end sequencing of the libraries was performed with 100 bp reads on an Illumina HiSeq2000. The paper's data handling went like this. SOAPnuke was used to process the raw data, removing reads that contained adapters or uncalled bases, had a mean Phred below 15, or lacked an exact match to the constant primer or identifier. High-quality paired reads were merged with COPE v1.2.5, and unique nucleotide sequences were defined as clonotypes. MiTCR v1.1 was used to align clonotypes to the IMGT TRBV, TRBD and TRBJ reference segments. The analysis was restricted to V-J combinations with a frequency above 0.0001, which together covered 98% to 99.2% of the repertoires. The TCS score was defined as the ratio of F50 (clonal expansion) to E x V (chaos), calculated using BLOSUM62-based TCRdist between CDR3 peptides within each V-J. Welch's t-statistics and random forest reduced roughly 530 V-J features to 13, which were used in a naive Bayes classifier (R e1071). TCRdb trimmed public reads at Q25 via fastp, called clones via MiXCR and kept in-frame beta chains. Rows are combined by CDR3 protein, so each entry shows the most common genes and DNA. The V and J calls were determined by TCRdb, not by the authors. The sample profile shows roughly 520,000 distinct CDR3 sequences; around 22% of them were found once. Approximately 10% of the sample rests with the top ten.

Based on the germline V gene, the CDR1 and CDR2 sequences are MNHEY and SVGAGI. From the cysteine up to the phenylalanine, the CDR3 has a length of 13 residues. The only DNA kept is the CDR3, 39 bases in frame from the first base. V loses 6 bases, J loses 2 bases, and the germline ends lie 10 bases apart. These data are taken from a study of T cells in Graves' hyperthyroidism and ophthalmopathy (dated by TCRdb to about 2019). With respect to the entire study: Peripheral blood samples were taken at initial diagnosis, before any treatment was given. Once sampling was done, hyperthyroidism patients were given methimazole at a starting dose of 30 mg daily, whereas ophthalmopathy patients were given high-dose intravenous methylprednisolone. In roughly six Graves' hyperthyroidism patients, the study also compared T-cell repertoires from thyroid tissue with T-cell repertoires from blood. Prospective prediction of ophthalmopathy was tested in an independent validation cohort consisting of some 20 hyperthyroidism patients and more than 15 patients who later progressed to ophthalmopathy. The paper reports TCR Vbeta CDR3 sequencing of more than 120 peripheral blood samples: approximately 41 ophthalmopathy, roughly 74 hyperthyroidism and around 17 progressor patients. The roughly 91 discovery patients were randomly divided into training and test sets at a 7:3 ratio. To identify distinguishing TCR V-J signatures, a discovery cohort of 100 patients was used, comprising 40 to 45 with Graves' ophthalmopathy and some 60 with stable Graves' hyperthyroidism.

In the ophthalmopathy patients, disease was moderately to severely active, with a Clinical Activity Score of 3 or more, a NOSPECS grade of 4 or more, and a duration of less than 3 months. The study excluded patients with uncontrolled infections, other autoimmune diseases, pregnancy or lactation. Clinical symptoms, serum thyroxine and TRAb, thyroid ultrasound, and orbital computed tomography formed the basis for the diagnoses. PBMCs were separated from roughly 10 ml of fresh peripheral blood using Ficoll-Paque density gradient centrifugation. Trizol reagent was used to extract total RNA, and RNA quality was then checked on an Agilent 2100 Bioanalyzer. General findings and caveats noted by the study authors: Sample size was not statistically predetermined, and blinding of investigators to group allocation was not performed. In validation, the model predicted progression to ophthalmopathy a median of 6.5 months before onset, with roughly 70% sensitivity and just under 75% specificity. Most expanded thyroid clonotypes (frequency above 0.001) were also detected in blood, suggesting blood repertoires may reflect thyroid immune responses. A model built on a 13 V-J signature distinguished ophthalmopathy from stable hyperthyroidism, reaching roughly 88% sensitivity and about 81% specificity in cross-validation and 80%/75% in testing.

This receptor was identified in a woman in her twenties or thirties with Graves' ophthalmopathy. The sequencing sample was made of blood. This receptor chain uses TRBV6-5 and TRBJ2-5; TRBD1 is a weak D gene call, 6 bases matching. The CDR3 reads as follows: CASRGQTQETQYF. In nucleotides, the sequence is TGTGCCAGCAGAGGACAGACTCAAGAGACCCAGTACTTC.